The 14 T cell receptor beta chains below were found in one sample sequenced in a study of T cell responses to AZD1222 COVID-19 vaccine. Profiled with immunoSEQ multiplex PCR; TCRdb holds only in-frame clones, not every one. The repertoire holds approximately 50,000 clones, with approximately 86% as singletons. The sequencing here drew on peripheral blood, taken 28 days after the second AZD1222 dose. These receptors all come from an adult who received the AZD1222 COVID-19 vaccine.

The sample holds a few counts of this clone. This sequence joins TRBV27 and TRBJ2-7, with 8 bases identical to TRBD1. The CDR3 is 15 residues long. V dropped 7 bases and J dropped 0; count of bases not matched to a gene: 8. Germline CDR1 reads MNHEY; CDR2 reads SMNVEV (reference sequence). The DNA for the CDR3 is TGTGCCAGCAAAAGGACAGGGCTAGCCTCCTACGAGCAGTACTTC. It encodes CASKRTGLASYEQYF.

This chain uses TRBV7-2 with TRBJ2-1; TRBD2 matches at 10 bases. CDR3 length equals 17 residues. V was pared by 2 bases and J by 6 bases, with 10 bases of the junction left unmatched. Germline lookup yields CDR1 SGHTA and CDR2 FQGNSA. Here the CDR3 DNA reads TGTGCCAGCAGCTTAAGCCGTCCTAGCGGGAGTCGCAATGAGCAGTTCTTC. Translation gives CASSLSRPSGSRNEQFF.

The chain carries TRBV30 and TRBJ1-1, with TRBD1 identical over 12 bases. Germline lookup yields CDR1 GTSNPN and CDR2 SVGIG (reference sequence). CDR3 length: 15 residues. With V trimmed by 0 bases and J by 10 bases, 9 bases remained unmatched. The CDR3 bases are TGTGCCTGGAGTGTACTAGGGACAGGGGGCCCGCGAGCTTTCTTT. This codes for CAWSVLGTGGPRAFF.

The rearrangement links TRBV3-1 (or the pseudogene TRBV3-2) to TRBJ1-1; 8 bases match TRBD1. V lost 0 bases to trimming and J lost 8 bases; unmatched junction nucleotides: 2. The CDR3 totals 13 residues. Germline CDR1 is LGHDT and CDR2 is YNNKEL (reference sequence). CDR3 in DNA: TGTGCCAGCAGCCAAGATCGGGACAGGGAAGCTTTCTTT. Translation gives CASSQDRDREAFF.

This chain uses TRBV10-1 with TRBJ2-7; 9 bases are a match to TRBD2. V lost 9 bases and J lost 1; bases outside the gene matches: 7. This CDR3 contains 14 residues. Germline V gene lookup returns CDR1 WNHNN and CDR2 SYGVQD (reference sequence). CDR3 nucleotides: TGCGCCAGACAGACTAGCGGCATATCCTACGAGCAGTACTTC. Translation gives CARQTSGISYEQYF.

The genes are TRBV4-2 and TRBJ1-5, with unresolved D. The CDR3 runs 16 residues. V was pared by 0 bases and J by 4 bases, with 13 bases between. CDR1 and CDR2 from the germline V gene are LGHNA and YNFKEQ. CDR3 amino acids: CASSQDWQVGNQPQHF. CDR3 sequence (DNA): TGTGCCAGCAGCCAAGATTGGCAGGTGGGAAATCAGCCCCAGCATTTT.

This chain links TRBV7-2 with TRBJ1-6, with TRBD1 as a possible D gene (6 bases). Germline assignment: CDR1 SGHTA and CDR2 FQGNSA. The CDR3 totals 14 residues. V was cut by 6 bases and J by 7 bases, with 13 bases left in between. The CDR3 sequence is CASRWRQENSPLHF. The CDR3 DNA reads TGTGCCAGCAGGTGGAGACAGGAAAATTCACCCCTCCACTTT.

The CDR3 spells CASSQRTGVMKEQYF. The CDR3, as DNA: TGTGCCAGCAGCCAGAGGACGGGGGTAATGAAGGAGCAGTACTTC. The chain uses TRBV14 and TRBJ2-7; perhaps TRBD2 as D (6 bases). The V end was cut by 3 bases, the J end by 7 bases, with 19 bases between. The CDR3 covers 15 residues. Germline V gene data show CDR1 as SGHDN and CDR2 as FVKESK. The full variable domain, in which reference TRBV14 and TRBJ2-7 provide the parts outside the CDR3, is EAGVTQFPSHSVIEKGQTVTLRCDPISGHDNLYWYRRVMGKEIKFLLHFVKESKQDESGMPNNRFLAERTGGTYSTLKVQPAELEDSGVYFCASSQRTGVMKEQYFGPGTRLTVT.

The count of this clone is one. This chain uses TRBV7-2 with TRBJ1-3; no definite D call. V shed 1 base and J shed 3 bases, with 10 bases lying between them. Germline CDR1 SGHTA, CDR2 FQGNSA. CDR3 size: 15 residues. This CDR3 is CASSLDSFRGNTIYF. CDR3 bases: TGTGCCAGCAGCTTAGACAGCTTCCGTGGAAACACCATATATTTT.

The rearrangement joins TRBV19 to TRBJ2-7, with D possibly being TRBD2 (6 bases). Germline V gene lookup returns CDR1 LNHDA and CDR2 SQIVND (reference sequence). Trimming cost V 5 bases and J 6 bases, with 17 bases left between them. The CDR3 contains 14 residues. CDR3 coding DNA: TGTGCCAGTAGTCCGAGACTAGAGAGGGGCGAGCAGTACTTC. It is translated as CASSPRLERGEQYF.

As regards this clone: At the DNA level, this CDR3 is encoded by other sequences in the same sample as well. The V call is TRBV12-3 or TRBV12-4, the J call TRBJ2-3; no clear D gene. This CDR3 is 12 amino acids long. Between the trimmed V and J ends, which lost 3 bases and 2 bases, there was a span of 3 bases. The CDR3 loop is CASSFSTDTQYF. The CDR3 nucleotides are TGTGCCAGCAGTTTTTCCACAGATACGCAGTATTTT.

This chain joins TRBV7-9 and TRBJ2-1; D gene ambiguous. Trimming pared 1 base from V and 5 bases from J, leaving 0 bases between. CDR1 is SEHNR and CDR2 is FQNEAQ in the germline V gene (reference sequence). The CDR3 has 11 amino acids. The DNA of the CDR3 is TGTGCCAGCAGCTTAGACAATGAGCAGTTCTTC. This sequence encodes CASSLDNEQFF.

The V and J genes are TRBV28 and TRBJ2-7; 12 positions match TRBD2. The CDR3 extends over 15 amino acids. The junction had 7 bases not matched to a gene; V was cut back by 7 bases and J by 3 bases. Germline V gene sequence: CDR1 MDHEN, CDR2 SYDVKM. The CDR3 reads CASTAPGLAGYEQYF. The CDR3 DNA is TGTGCCAGCACCGCCCCGGGACTAGCGGGCTACGAGCAGTACTTC.

This chain connects TRBV29-1 to TRBJ2-3, with 14 bases matching TRBD2. The CDR3 is 14 residues long. V trimming: 8 bases; J trimming: 4 bases; junction bases outside the gene matches: 5. Germline CDR1 SQVTM, CDR2 ANQGSEA. CDR3 residues: CSFGLAGGSDTQYF. In DNA form, the CDR3 reads TGCAGCTTTGGACTAGCGGGAGGTTCAGATACGCAGTATTTT.